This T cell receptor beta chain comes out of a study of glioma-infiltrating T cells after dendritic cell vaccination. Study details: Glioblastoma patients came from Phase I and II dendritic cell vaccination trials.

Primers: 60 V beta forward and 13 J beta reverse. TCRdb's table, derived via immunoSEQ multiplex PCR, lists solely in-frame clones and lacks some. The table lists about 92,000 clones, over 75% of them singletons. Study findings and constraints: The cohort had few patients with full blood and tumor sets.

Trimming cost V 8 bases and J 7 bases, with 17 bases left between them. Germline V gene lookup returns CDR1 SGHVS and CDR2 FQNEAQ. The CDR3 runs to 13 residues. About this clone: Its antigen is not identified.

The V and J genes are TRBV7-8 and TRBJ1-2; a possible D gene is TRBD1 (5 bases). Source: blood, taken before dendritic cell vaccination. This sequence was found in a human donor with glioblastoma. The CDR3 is CASGAKRGSGYTF. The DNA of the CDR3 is TGTGCCAGCGGGGCTAAAAGGGGTAGTGGCTACACCTTC.